The next 28 T cell receptor beta chains were all read from a single sample in a study of shared clonotypes between healthy human individuals. TCRdb keeps only in-frame clones here, not all; method: immunoSEQ multiplex PCR. The table records roughly 500,000 clones, about 96% of them present only once. The specimen sequenced was naive CD4+ T cells sorted from blood. The subset denotes: CD45RA+ positively selected. The receptor source for this set is a woman younger than 45 in good health.

This chain connects TRBV11-2 to TRBJ2-1, with 8 positions matching TRBD2. Germline V lookup: CDR1 SGHAT, CDR2 FQNNGV. Trimming removed 5 bases from V and 4 bases from J; junction bases left unmatched: 10. The CDR3 runs to 16 residues. Written as DNA, the CDR3 is TGTGCCAGCAGCCGTTCCTTTAGCGGGGCGTACAATGAGCAGTTCTTC. As protein: CASSRSFSGAYNEQFF.

V is TRBV5-1 and J is TRBJ2-1; no clear D gene. The V end was cut by 4 bases, the J end by 8 bases, with 13 bases between. From germline, CDR1 is SGHRS and CDR2 YFSETQ. The CDR3 contains 13 residues. CDR3 region: CASSLTTFDEQFF. The CDR3 DNA reads TGCGCCAGCAGCCTTACTACCTTCGATGAGCAGTTCTTC.

CDR3: CASSMSGQVANYGYTF. The DNA of the CDR3 is TGTGCCAGCAGTATGTCCGGACAGGTAGCTAACTATGGCTACACCTTC. V gene TRBV27 combines with J gene TRBJ1-2, with 7 positions matching TRBD1. The CDR3 runs to 16 residues. Per germline, CDR1 MNHEY and CDR2 SMNVEV (reference sequence). V was clipped by 5 bases and J by 0 bases; unmatched bases: 9.

The gene calls are TRBV29-1 and TRBJ2-7, with D perhaps TRBD2 (6 bases). CDR1 and CDR2 (germline): SQVTM, ANQGSEA. CDR3 length equals 12 residues. V shed 6 bases and J shed 0 bases, with 9 bases lying between them. The CDR3 here is CSVYSGSYEQYF. The CDR3 nucleotides read TGCAGCGTATATAGCGGCTCCTACGAGCAGTACTTC.

The chain recombines TRBV14 with TRBJ1-5; no clear D gene. Germline V CDR1 and CDR2: SGHDN, FVKESK. Trimming removed 4 bases from V and 6 bases from J, with 19 bases in between. The CDR3 length is 16 residues. CDR3 sequence reads: CASSPFPSNGIQPQHF. CDR3 nucleotide sequence: TGTGCCAGCAGCCCGTTCCCCTCCAATGGGATTCAGCCCCAGCATTTT.

The count of this clone is one. This specimen includes other DNA sequences encoding the same CDR3. This chain links TRBV18 with TRBJ2-5, with D perhaps TRBD2 (6 bases). Germline V gene sequence: CDR1 KGHSH, CDR2 LQKENI. This CDR3 is built from 15 residues. V shed 0 bases and J shed 0 bases, with 8 bases lying between them. DNA of the CDR3: TGTGCCAGCTCACCACCCGCGGGGTACCAAGAGACCCAGTACTTC. It specifies CASSPPAGYQETQYF.

The CDR3 sequence is CASSLPGTGELFF. The CDR3 DNA reads as TGTGCCAGCAGCTTACCGGGAACCGGGGAGCTGTTTTTT. This chain uses TRBV7-9 with TRBJ2-2; tentatively, D is TRBD2 (5 bases). Trimming removed 2 bases from V and 5 bases from J, with 6 bases in between. The CDR3 is made up of 13 amino acids. Per germline, CDR1 SEHNR and CDR2 FQNEAQ (reference sequence).

The chain couples TRBV6-5 to TRBJ1-1; D unresolved. V was clipped by 6 bases and J by 4 bases, with 6 bases between them. CDR3 length: 11 amino acids. Germline V CDR1 and CDR2: MNHEY, SVGAGI. CDR3 in DNA: TGTGCCAGCAGAGAATCCACTGAAGCTTTCTTT. This gives the protein CASRESTEAFF.

V usage is TRBV5-4 and J usage is TRBJ2-7; D may be TRBD2 (5 bases). V was shortened by 4 bases and J by 3 bases, with 14 bases between the two germline ends. This CDR3 spans 14 amino acids. The germline V gene has CDR1 SGHNT and CDR2 YYREEE (reference sequence). The CDR3 DNA reads TGTGCCAGCAGCCTGGGTGGGGAGAGCTACGAGCAGTACTTC. Translated: CASSLGGESYEQYF.

This clone was counted a single time. The V gene is TRBV28, the J gene TRBJ1-2, with 7 bases identical to TRBD1. This CDR3 region has 14 residues. The J segment lost 3 bases and the V segment lost 5 bases, leaving 6 bases of the junction unmatched. Germline-derived CDR1 and CDR2 are MDHEN and SYDVKM. The CDR3 is CASSGGTAYYGYTF. CDR3 DNA sequence: TGTGCCAGCAGTGGGGGGACAGCGTACTATGGCTACACCTTC.

The chain recombines TRBV10-3 with TRBJ2-1; D unresolved. V was trimmed by 0 bases and J by 3 bases, leaving 12 bases between them. The CDR3 spans 16 residues. In germline, CDR1 is ENHRY, CDR2 SYGVKD. Here the CDR3 DNA reads TGTGCCATCAGTGAGTCCGTGCTCTCGGACTACAATGAGCAGTTCTTC. This encodes CAISESVLSDYNEQFF.

This clone was observed a single time. Here the CDR3 reads CASSDLTYNQPQHF. In DNA, the CDR3 is TGTGCCAGCAGTGATCTAACCTACAATCAGCCCCAGCATTTT. The chain employs TRBV2 and TRBJ1-5, with unresolved D. CDR1 is SNHLY and CDR2 is FYNNEI in the germline V gene. CDR3 size: 14 residues. V lost 3 bases to trimming and J lost 3 bases, with 9 bases between them.

The sample holds a few counts of this clone. The chain is built from TRBV28 and TRBJ2-1; 7 bases match TRBD2. The CDR3 sequence is 15 residues long. V lost 2 bases, J lost 3 bases, and 4 bases stayed unmatched. The germline gives CDR1 MDHEN, CDR2 SYDVKM. CDR3 sequence: CASSLASSGYNEQFF. CDR3 sequence (DNA): TGTGCCAGCAGTTTAGCTTCTAGCGGCTACAATGAGCAGTTCTTC.

J is TRBJ2-3 and V is TRBV7-8, with a possible D match to TRBD2 (6 bases). Germline-derived CDR1 and CDR2 are SGHVS and FQNEAQ. This CDR3 is 16 amino acids long. V was pared by 5 bases and J by 2 bases, with 17 bases between. CDR3 amino acids: CASSLGSAGLTDTQYF. The CDR3 DNA sequence: TGTGCCAGCAGCCTAGGATCAGCGGGCCTCACAGATACGCAGTATTTT.

This chain joins TRBV28 and TRBJ2-3; D ambiguous. The germline V gene has CDR1 MDHEN and CDR2 SYDVKM. Trimming shortened V by 5 bases and J by 0 bases, and 12 bases separated the two germline ends. CDR3 length: 15 residues. Here the CDR3 reads CASSPTRASTDTQYF. As DNA, the CDR3 is TGTGCCAGCAGTCCCACACGTGCCAGCACAGATACGCAGTATTTT. The whole variable domain, remainder taken from reference TRBV28 and TRBJ2-3, is DVKVTQSSRYLVKRTGEKVFLECVQDMDHENMFWYRQDPGLGLRLIYFSYDVKMKEKGDIPEGYSVSREKKERFSLILESASTNQTSMYLCASSPTRASTDTQYFGPGTRLTVL.

V is TRBV6-5 and J is TRBJ1-1; possibly TRBD1 for D (6 bases). Trimming stripped 2 bases from V and 9 bases from J, with 7 bases between. This CDR3 is 11 amino acids long. The germline CDR1 and CDR2 sequences are MNHEY and SVGAGI. The CDR3 region is CASSYTGQAFF. CDR3 bases: TGTGCCAGCAGTTACACAGGGCAAGCTTTCTTT.

This rearrangement joins TRBV6-5 to TRBJ1-1; D gene uncertain. This CDR3 is 14 amino acids long. Germline V CDR1 and CDR2: MNHEY, SVGAGI. V lost 0 bases and J 3 bases, leaving 8 bases between the germline ends. The chain's CDR3 is CASSYSDGDTEAFF. The CDR3 region has the DNA TGTGCCAGCAGTTACTCGGATGGGGACACTGAAGCTTTCTTT.

The chain carries TRBV27 and TRBJ2-5; D not certain. Germline V gene data show CDR1 as MNHEY and CDR2 as SMNVEV (reference sequence). The CDR3 has 14 residues. V dropped 2 bases and J dropped 1 base, with 8 bases sitting between them. The CDR3 DNA reads TGTGCCAGCAGTTTAGAGACGGTCCAAGAGACCCAGTACTTC. As protein: CASSLETVQETQYF.

J is TRBJ2-4 and V is TRBV6-6; 8 bases agree with TRBD2. CDR1 MNHNY and CDR2 SVGAGI come from the germline V gene (reference sequence). The CDR3 contains 14 residues. After removal of 8 bases from V and 6 bases from J, the junction contained 9 bases not matched to a gene. CDR3 DNA sequence: TGTGCCAGCGCTCAGCGGGAGACGGGAAACATTCAGTACTTC. This sequence encodes CASAQRETGNIQYF.

The rearrangement uses TRBV10-2 and TRBJ1-5, with D maybe TRBD1 (6 bases). The CDR3 has 16 residues. CDR1 and CDR2 from the germline V gene are WSHSY and SAAADI. Trimming took 6 bases from V and 3 from J, leaving 18 bases between them. The CDR3 DNA reads as TGCGCCAGCAGGAACGCCGGGACACGTACCAATCAGCCCCAGCATTTT. The encoded protein is CASRNAGTRTNQPQHF.

CDR3 loop: CASPFGRNQETQYF. CDR3 sequence (DNA): TGTGCCAGCCCTTTTGGACGGAACCAAGAGACCCAGTACTTC. The rearrangement joins TRBV2 to TRBJ2-5, with no clear D. V dropped 8 bases and J dropped 0 bases, with 13 bases sitting between them. Germline V gives CDR1 SNHLY, CDR2 FYNNEI. The CDR3 is 14 residues long.

This chain uses TRBV7-7 with TRBJ2-2, with 9 bases matching TRBD1. This CDR3 spans 17 amino acids. From germline, CDR1 is SSHAT and CDR2 FNYEAQ (reference sequence). The junction had 7 bases not matched to a gene; V was cut back by 1 base and J by 4 bases. CDR3 sequence (DNA): TGTGCCAGCAGCTTAGACCTGGGACAGGGTTCCACCGGGGAGCTGTTTTTT. Its protein product is CASSLDLGQGSTGELFF.

This clone showed up just once. This sequence joins TRBV7-9 and TRBJ1-3; the D is unclear. Germline V gene data show CDR1 as SEHNR and CDR2 as FQNEAQ (reference sequence). V gave up 2 bases and J gave up 0 bases, with 5 bases separating them. The CDR3 runs to 14 residues. Written as DNA, the CDR3 is TGTGCCAGCAGCTTATCGGTCTCTGGAAACACCATATATTTT. Translating gives CASSLSVSGNTIYF.

This clone was seen just once. J is TRBJ2-1 and V is TRBV6-5; TRBD2 matches at 9 bases. CDR1 is MNHEY and CDR2 is SVGAGI in the germline V gene. The V and J ends lost 4 bases and 9 bases, in that order; junction bases with no gene match: 13. This CDR3 spans 16 amino acids. This CDR3 reads CASSSFSSGKVGEQFF. The CDR3 DNA is TGTGCCAGCAGTTCCTTCTCTAGCGGGAAAGTCGGTGAGCAGTTCTTC.

The chain combines TRBV15 with TRBJ1-1; the match to TRBD1 covers 9 bases. The germline gives CDR1 LNHNV, CDR2 YYDKDF (reference sequence). This CDR3 has 17 residues. Trimming at V came to 2 bases and at J to 3 bases, leaving 10 bases not matched to a gene. The CDR3 DNA sequence: TGTGCCACCAGCAGATTACAGGGGGCTCCCCGACACACTGAAGCTTTCTTT. Translating gives CATSRLQGAPRHTEAFF.

This chain uses TRBV2 with TRBJ2-7, with 10 bases aligning to TRBD2. Germline V lookup: CDR1 SNHLY, CDR2 FYNNEI. The CDR3 sequence is 16 residues long. CDR3 nucleotides: TGTGCGAGCGGGGGGGTAGCGGGAAGCCTAACCTACGAGCAGTACTTC. Encoded protein: CASGGVAGSLTYEQYF.

V gene TRBV2 combines with J gene TRBJ1-1, with a possible D match to TRBD1 (5 bases). CDR3 length: 11 residues. Looked up from germline, CDR1 is SNHLY and CDR2 is FYNNEI. Between the trimmed V and J ends, which lost 6 bases and 8 bases, there was a span of 10 bases. The CDR3 protein is CASRGVPEAFF. For the CDR3, the DNA is TGTGCCAGCAGAGGGGTCCCCGAAGCTTTCTTT.

The J gene is TRBJ2-3, the V gene TRBV5-1; 9 bases align to TRBD2. Germline V CDR1 and CDR2: SGHRS, YFSETQ. This CDR3 contains 14 residues. The V segment lost 4 bases and the J segment 1 base; nucleotides outside the gene matches: 1. CDR3 bases: TGCGCCAGCAGCCCTAGCGGGGGCACAGATACGCAGTATTTT. This codes for CASSPSGGTDTQYF.